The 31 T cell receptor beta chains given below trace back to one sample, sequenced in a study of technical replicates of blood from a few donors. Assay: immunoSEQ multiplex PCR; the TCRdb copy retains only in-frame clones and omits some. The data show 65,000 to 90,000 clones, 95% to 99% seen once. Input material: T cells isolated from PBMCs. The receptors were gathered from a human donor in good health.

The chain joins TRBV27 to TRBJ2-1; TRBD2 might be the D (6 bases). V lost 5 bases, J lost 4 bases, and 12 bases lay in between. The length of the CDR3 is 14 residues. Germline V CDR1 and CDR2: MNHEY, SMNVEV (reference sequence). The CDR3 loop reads CASSRTMGYNEQFF. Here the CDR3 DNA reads TGTGCCAGCAGTCGGACTATGGGATACAATGAGCAGTTCTTC.

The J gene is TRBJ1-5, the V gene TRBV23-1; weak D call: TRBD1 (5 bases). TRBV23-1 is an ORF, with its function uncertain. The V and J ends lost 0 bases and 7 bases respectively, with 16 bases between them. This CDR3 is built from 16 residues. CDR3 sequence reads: CASSQSYSGRAQPQHF. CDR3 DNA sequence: TGCGCCAGCAGTCAATCTTATTCGGGCAGGGCCCAGCCCCAGCATTTT.

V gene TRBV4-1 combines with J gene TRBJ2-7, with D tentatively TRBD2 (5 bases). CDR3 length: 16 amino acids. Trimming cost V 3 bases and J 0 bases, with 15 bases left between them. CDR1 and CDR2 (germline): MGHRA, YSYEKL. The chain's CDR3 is CASSHGLRASSYEQYF. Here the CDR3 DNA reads TGCGCCAGCAGCCATGGGTTGCGGGCGAGCTCCTACGAGCAGTACTTC.

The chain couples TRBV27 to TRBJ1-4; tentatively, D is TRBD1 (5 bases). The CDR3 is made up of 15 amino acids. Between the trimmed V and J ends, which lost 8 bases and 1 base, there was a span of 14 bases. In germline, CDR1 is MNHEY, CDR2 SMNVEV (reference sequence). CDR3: CASSSIGQTNEKLFF. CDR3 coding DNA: TGTGCCAGCTCTAGTATCGGACAAACTAATGAAAAACTGTTTTTT.

In DNA form, the CDR3 reads TGTGCCAGCAGTACTCACAGGGGATCAGAGACCCAGTACTTC. Translation gives CASSTHRGSETQYF. The gene calls are TRBV27 and TRBJ2-5; 7 bases map to TRBD1. Germline V lookup: CDR1 MNHEY, CDR2 SMNVEV (reference sequence). The CDR3 sequence is 14 residues long. J lost 4 bases, V lost 5 bases, and 7 bases had no gene match.

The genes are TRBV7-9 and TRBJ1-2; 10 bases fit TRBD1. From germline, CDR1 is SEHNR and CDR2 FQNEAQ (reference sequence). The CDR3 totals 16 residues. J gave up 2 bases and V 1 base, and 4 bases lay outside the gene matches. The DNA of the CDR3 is TGTGCCAGCAGCTTAGGAGGACAGGGGGAGAACTATGGCTACACCTTC. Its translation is CASSLGGQGENYGYTF.

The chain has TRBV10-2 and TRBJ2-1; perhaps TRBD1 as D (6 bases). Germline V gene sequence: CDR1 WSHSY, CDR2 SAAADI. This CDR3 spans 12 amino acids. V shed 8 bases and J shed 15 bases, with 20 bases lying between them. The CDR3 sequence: CASGEGEPKAFF. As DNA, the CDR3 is TGCGCCAGCGGCGAGGGGGAACCCAAGGCGTTCTTC.

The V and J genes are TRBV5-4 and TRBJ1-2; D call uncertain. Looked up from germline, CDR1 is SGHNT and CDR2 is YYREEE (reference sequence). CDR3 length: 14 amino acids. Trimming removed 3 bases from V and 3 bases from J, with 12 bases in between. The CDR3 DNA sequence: TGTGCCAGCAGCTCACCGGTTACAGACTATGGCTACACCTTC. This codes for CASSSPVTDYGYTF.

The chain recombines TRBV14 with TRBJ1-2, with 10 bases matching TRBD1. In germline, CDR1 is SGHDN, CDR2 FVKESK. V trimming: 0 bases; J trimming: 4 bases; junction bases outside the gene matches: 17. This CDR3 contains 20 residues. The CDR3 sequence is CASSQDREFGQGVRTYGYTF. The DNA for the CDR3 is TGTGCCAGCAGCCAAGATCGTGAGTTCGGACAGGGGGTCCGTACCTATGGCTACACCTTC.

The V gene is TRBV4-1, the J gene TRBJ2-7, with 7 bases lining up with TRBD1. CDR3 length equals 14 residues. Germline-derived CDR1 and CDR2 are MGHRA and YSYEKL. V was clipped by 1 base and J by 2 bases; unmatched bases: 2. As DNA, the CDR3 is TGCGCCAGCAGCCAAGCTGACAGGGCCTACGAGCAGTACTTC. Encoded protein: CASSQADRAYEQYF.

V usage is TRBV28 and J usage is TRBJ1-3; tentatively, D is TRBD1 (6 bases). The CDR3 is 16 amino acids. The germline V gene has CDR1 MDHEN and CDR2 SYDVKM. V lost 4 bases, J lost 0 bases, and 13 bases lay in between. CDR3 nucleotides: TGTGCCAGCAGTTCCCCGGGACATACCTCTGGAAACACCATATATTTT. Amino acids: CASSSPGHTSGNTIYF.

CDR3 coding DNA: TGTGCCAGCGGGTGGTACCGGGCTAATGAAAAACTGTTTTTT. Amino acids: CASGWYRANEKLFF. V usage is TRBV28 and J usage is TRBJ1-4, with unresolved D. V was trimmed by 8 bases and J by 3 bases, leaving 13 bases between them. The CDR3 totals 14 residues. Germline V gene lookup returns CDR1 MDHEN and CDR2 SYDVKM.

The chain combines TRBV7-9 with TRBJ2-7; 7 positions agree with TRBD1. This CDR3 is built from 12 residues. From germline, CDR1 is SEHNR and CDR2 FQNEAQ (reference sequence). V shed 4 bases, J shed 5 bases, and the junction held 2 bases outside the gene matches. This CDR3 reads CASSWDSNEQYF. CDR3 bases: TGTGCCAGCAGCTGGGACAGCAACGAGCAGTACTTC.

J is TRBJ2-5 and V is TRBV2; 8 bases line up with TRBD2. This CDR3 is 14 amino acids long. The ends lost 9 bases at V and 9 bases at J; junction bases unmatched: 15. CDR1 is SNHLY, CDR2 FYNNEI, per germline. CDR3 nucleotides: TGTGCCAGTACTACTAGCGGACACTCGGGGGCCCAGTACTTC. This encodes CASTTSGHSGAQYF.

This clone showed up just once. The CDR3 coding sequence is TGCGCCAGCAGCGACGGAGGAGGTGAAGCTTTCTTT. This encodes CASSDGGGEAFF. V and J are TRBV5-1 and TRBJ1-1; D is unresolved. The CDR3 runs 12 residues. Germline V CDR1 and CDR2: SGHRS, YFSETQ. The V end lost 4 bases, the J end lost 7 bases, and 11 bases lay between the germline ends.

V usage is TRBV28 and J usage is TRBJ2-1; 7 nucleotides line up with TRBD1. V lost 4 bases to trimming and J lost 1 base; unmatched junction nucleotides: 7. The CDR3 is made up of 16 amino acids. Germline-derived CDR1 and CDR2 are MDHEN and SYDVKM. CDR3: CASSWSKGASYNEQFF. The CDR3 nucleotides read TGTGCCAGCAGTTGGAGTAAGGGGGCATCCTACAATGAGCAGTTCTTC.

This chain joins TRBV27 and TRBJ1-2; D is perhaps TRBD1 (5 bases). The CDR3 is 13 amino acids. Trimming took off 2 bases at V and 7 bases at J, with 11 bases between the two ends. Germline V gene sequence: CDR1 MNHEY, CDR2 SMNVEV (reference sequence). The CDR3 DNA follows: TGTGCCAGCAGTTTAGCAGGGATTGGTGGCTACACCTTC. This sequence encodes CASSLAGIGGYTF.

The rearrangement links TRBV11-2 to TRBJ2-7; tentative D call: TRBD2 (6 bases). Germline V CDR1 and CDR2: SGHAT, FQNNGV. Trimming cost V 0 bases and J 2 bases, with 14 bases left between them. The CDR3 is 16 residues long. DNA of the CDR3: TGTGCCAGCAGCTTAGATTCGTGGGAGGATACCTACGAGCAGTACTTC. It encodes CASSLDSWEDTYEQYF.

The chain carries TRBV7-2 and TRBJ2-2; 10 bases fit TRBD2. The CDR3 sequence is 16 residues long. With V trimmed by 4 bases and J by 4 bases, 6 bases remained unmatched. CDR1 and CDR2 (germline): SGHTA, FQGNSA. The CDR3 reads CASSWLAGAVTGELFF. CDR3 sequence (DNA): TGTGCCAGCAGCTGGCTAGCGGGAGCGGTCACCGGGGAGCTGTTTTTT.

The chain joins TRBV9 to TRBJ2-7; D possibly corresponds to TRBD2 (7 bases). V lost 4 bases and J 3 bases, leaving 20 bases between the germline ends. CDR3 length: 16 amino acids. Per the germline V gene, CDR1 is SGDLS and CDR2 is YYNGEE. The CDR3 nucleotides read TGTGCCAGCAGCCCTGGGGGGGGGCCAGTCATCTACGAGCAGTACTTC. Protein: CASSPGGGPVIYEQYF. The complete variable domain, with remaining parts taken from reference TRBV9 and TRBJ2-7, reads DSGVTQTPKHLITATGQRVTLRCSPRSGDLSVYWYQQSLDQGLQFLIQYYNGEERAKGNILERFSAQQFPDLHSELNLSSLELGDSALYFCASSPGGGPVIYEQYFGPGTRLTVT.

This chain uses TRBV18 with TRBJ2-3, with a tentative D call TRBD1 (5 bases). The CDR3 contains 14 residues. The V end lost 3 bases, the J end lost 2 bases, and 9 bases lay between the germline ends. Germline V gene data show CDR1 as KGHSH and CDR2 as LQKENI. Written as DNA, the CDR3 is TGTGCCAGCTCACCTCAGGGTCACACAGATACGCAGTATTTT. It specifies CASSPQGHTDTQYF.

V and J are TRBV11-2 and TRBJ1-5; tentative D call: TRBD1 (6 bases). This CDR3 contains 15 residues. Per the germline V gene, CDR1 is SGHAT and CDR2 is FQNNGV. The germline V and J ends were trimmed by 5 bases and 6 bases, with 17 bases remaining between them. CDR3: CASSRSGGAVQPQHF. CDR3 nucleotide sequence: TGTGCCAGCAGCCGGAGTGGGGGGGCAGTTCAGCCCCAGCATTTT.

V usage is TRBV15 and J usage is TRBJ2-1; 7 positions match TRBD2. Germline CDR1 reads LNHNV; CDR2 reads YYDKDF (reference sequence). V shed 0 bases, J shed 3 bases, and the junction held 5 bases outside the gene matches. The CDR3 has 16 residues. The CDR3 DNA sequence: TGTGCCACCAGCAGAGATATGGGCGGGAGCTACAATGAGCAGTTCTTC. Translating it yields CATSRDMGGSYNEQFF.

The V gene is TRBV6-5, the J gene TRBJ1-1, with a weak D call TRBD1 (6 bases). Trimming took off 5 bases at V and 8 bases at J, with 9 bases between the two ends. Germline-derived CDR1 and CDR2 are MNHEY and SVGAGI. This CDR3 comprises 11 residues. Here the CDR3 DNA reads TGTGCCAGCAGTGGGACACTCGAAGCTTTCTTT. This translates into CASSGTLEAFF.

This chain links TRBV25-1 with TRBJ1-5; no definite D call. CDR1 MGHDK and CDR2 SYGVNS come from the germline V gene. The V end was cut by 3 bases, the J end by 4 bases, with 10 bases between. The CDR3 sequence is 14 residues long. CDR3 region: CASSDKGGNQPQHF. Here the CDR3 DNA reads TGTGCCAGCAGTGATAAGGGAGGGAATCAGCCCCAGCATTTT.

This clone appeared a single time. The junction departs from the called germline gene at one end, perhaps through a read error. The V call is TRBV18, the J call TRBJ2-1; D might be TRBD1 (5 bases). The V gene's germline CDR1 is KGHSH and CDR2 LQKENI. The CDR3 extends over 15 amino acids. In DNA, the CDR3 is TGTGCCAACTCACAAGGTGTCCAGGGTACCGGTGAGCAGTTCTTC. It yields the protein CANSQGVQGTGEQFF.

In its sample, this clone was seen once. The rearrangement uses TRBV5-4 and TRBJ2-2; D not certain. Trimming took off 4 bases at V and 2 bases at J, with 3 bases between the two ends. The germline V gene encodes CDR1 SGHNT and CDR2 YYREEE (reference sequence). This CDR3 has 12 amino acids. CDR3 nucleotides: TGTGCCAGCAGCCTTAACACCGGGGAGCTGTTTTTT. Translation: CASSLNTGELFF.

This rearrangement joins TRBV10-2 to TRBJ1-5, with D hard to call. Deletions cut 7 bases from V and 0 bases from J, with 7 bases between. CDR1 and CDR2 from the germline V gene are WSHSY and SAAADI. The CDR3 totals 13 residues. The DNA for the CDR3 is TGCGCCAGCAACGAGGGTAGCAATCAGCCCCAGCATTTT. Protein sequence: CASNEGSNQPQHF.

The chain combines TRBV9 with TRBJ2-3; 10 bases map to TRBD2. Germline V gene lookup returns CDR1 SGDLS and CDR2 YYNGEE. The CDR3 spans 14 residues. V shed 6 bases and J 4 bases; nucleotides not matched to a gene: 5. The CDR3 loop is CASNSGRRADTQYF. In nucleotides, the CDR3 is TGTGCCAGCAATAGCGGGAGGAGGGCAGATACGCAGTATTTT.

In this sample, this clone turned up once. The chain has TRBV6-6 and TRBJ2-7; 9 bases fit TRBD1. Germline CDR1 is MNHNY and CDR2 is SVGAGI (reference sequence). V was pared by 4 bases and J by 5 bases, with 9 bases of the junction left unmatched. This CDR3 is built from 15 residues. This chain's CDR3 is CASSSRTGVRHEQYF. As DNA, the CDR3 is TGTGCCAGCAGTTCTAGGACAGGGGTAAGACACGAGCAGTACTTC.

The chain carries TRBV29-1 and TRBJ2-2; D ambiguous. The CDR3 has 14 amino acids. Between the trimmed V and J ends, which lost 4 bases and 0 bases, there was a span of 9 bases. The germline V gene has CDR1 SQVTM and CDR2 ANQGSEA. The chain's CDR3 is CSVATTSNTGELFF. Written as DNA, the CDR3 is TGCAGCGTTGCCACTACATCGAACACCGGGGAGCTGTTTTTT.